The 30 T cell receptor beta chains given below trace back to one sample, sequenced in a study of technical replicates of blood from four donors. The method was immunoSEQ multiplex PCR; TCRdb's version includes in-frame clones alone and lacks a portion of them. Of approximately 69,000 clones listed, 88% are singletons. The sample consisted of PBMCs. Source of these receptors: a human donor in good health. Some clones in this sample may be carry-over from other donors' samples.

This clone was picked up a small number of times. J is TRBJ1-2 and V is TRBV19; weak D call: TRBD1 (6 bases). CDR3 length equals 13 residues. Germline values: CDR1 LNHDA, CDR2 SQIVND (reference sequence). V was pared by 0 bases and J by 5 bases, with 7 bases between. CDR3: CASSIEQGYGYTF. The CDR3 coding sequence is TGTGCCAGTAGTATAGAACAGGGATATGGCTACACCTTC. The complete variable domain, with remaining parts taken from reference TRBV19 and TRBJ1-2, reads DGGITQSPKYLFRKEGQNVTLSCEQNLNHDAMYWYRQDPGQGLRLIYYSQIVNDFQKGDIAEGYSVSREKKESFPLTVTSAQKNPTAFYLCASSIEQGYGYTFGSGTRLTVV.

The chain recombines TRBV18 with TRBJ1-1; the D is unclear. The germline V gene has CDR1 KGHSH and CDR2 LQKENI. This CDR3 is built from 13 residues. V was trimmed by 2 bases and J by 3 bases, leaving 7 bases between them. The CDR3: CASSPFRDTEAFF. The CDR3, as DNA: TGTGCCAGCTCACCATTTCGGGACACTGAAGCTTTCTTT.

This clone was seen a few times. This chain connects TRBV25-1 to TRBJ1-6; D remains ambiguous. Per germline, CDR1 MGHDK and CDR2 SYGVNS. V was pared by 5 bases and J by 7 bases, with 6 bases between. The CDR3 is 12 amino acids. The CDR3 DNA sequence: TGTGCCAGCAGTTTGAGAAATTCACCCCTCCACTTT. It specifies CASSLRNSPLHF.

V is TRBV11-2 and J is TRBJ2-3; 8 positions match TRBD2. In germline, CDR1 is SGHAT, CDR2 FQNNGV. The CDR3 length is 16 residues. The V gene end was trimmed by 5 bases and the J gene end by 0 bases; junction bases not matched to a gene: 7. The CDR3 DNA follows: TGTGCCAGCAGCGTAACTAGCGGCTATAGCACAGATACGCAGTATTTT. The encoded protein is CASSVTSGYSTDTQYF.

The V call is TRBV10-3, the J call TRBJ2-3; 7 nucleotides agree with TRBD2. After removal of 9 bases from V and 3 bases from J, the junction contained 6 bases not matched to a gene. The length of the CDR3 is 13 residues. The germline V gene encodes CDR1 ENHRY and CDR2 SYGVKD. The chain's CDR3 is CAMREGGTDTQYF. The DNA of the CDR3 is TGTGCCATGAGGGAGGGAGGGACAGATACGCAGTATTTT.

This chain connects TRBV7-3 to TRBJ2-5, with 7 bases that match TRBD2. The CDR3 loop spans 15 amino acids. The ends lost 6 bases at V and 1 base at J; junction bases unmatched: 8. Germline CDR1 is SGHTA and CDR2 is FQGTGA. CDR3 DNA: TGTGCCAGCAGGGCCGCGGGGGAGGGCCAAGAGACCCAGTACTTC. Translated: CASRAAGEGQETQYF. Full variable domain (remainder filled in from reference TRBV7-3 and TRBJ2-5): GAGVSQTPSNKVTEKGKYVELRCDPISGHTALYWYRQSLGQGPEFLIYFQGTGAADDSGLPNDRFFAVRPEGSVSTLKIQRTERGDSAVYLCASRAAGEGQETQYFGPGTRLLVL.

The chain employs TRBV2 and TRBJ2-7; possibly TRBD2 for D (5 bases). This CDR3 is built from 14 residues. Germline V gene sequence: CDR1 SNHLY, CDR2 FYNNEI. The V and J ends lost 4 bases and 9 bases respectively, with 19 bases between them. DNA for the CDR3: TGTGCCAGCAGTGCGGTACCCGGCTACGAGGGGCAGTACTTC. It translates to CASSAVPGYEGQYF.

The rearrangement joins TRBV10-3 to TRBJ2-3; D is uncertain. Trimming shortened V by 6 bases and J by 6 bases, and 16 bases separated the two germline ends. Germline V CDR1 and CDR2: ENHRY, SYGVKD. This CDR3 spans 14 amino acids. As DNA, the CDR3 is TGTGCCATCAGCGCGGTTACCCAAGTCGATACGCAGTATTTT. Residues: CAISAVTQVDTQYF.

The chain couples TRBV27 to TRBJ1-2; D possibly corresponds to TRBD1 (5 bases). CDR1 is MNHEY, CDR2 SMNVEV, per germline (reference sequence). CDR3 length: 15 residues. V lost 5 bases and J 1 base, leaving 14 bases between the germline ends. CDR3 nucleotide sequence: TGTGCCAGCAGTGGGGCGGACAAGCTTAACTATGGCTACACCTTC. Translated, it gives CASSGADKLNYGYTF.

The V gene is TRBV2, the J gene TRBJ1-1; D remains ambiguous. Trimming took off 7 bases at V and 1 base at J, with 16 bases between the two ends. The germline V gene encodes CDR1 SNHLY and CDR2 FYNNEI. The CDR3 sequence is 15 residues long. CDR3 nucleotides: TGTGCCAGCAAAGACCCAGGTCAGGAGAACACTGAAGCTTTCTTT. Translated, it gives CASKDPGQENTEAFF.

This rearrangement joins TRBV10-2 to TRBJ2-7; 9 nucleotides align to TRBD2. The trim removed 3 bases at V and 2 bases at J, leaving 5 bases unmatched. Germline CDR1 and CDR2: WSHSY and SAAADI. This CDR3 contains 15 residues. Here the CDR3 reads CASSDSGRGPYEQYF. For the CDR3, the DNA is TGCGCCAGCAGTGATAGCGGGAGAGGGCCCTACGAGCAGTACTTC.

The V gene is TRBV30, the J gene TRBJ2-3, with 9 bases identical to TRBD2. The CDR3 has 16 residues. Germline trimming cut 4 bases from V and 5 bases from J; bases unmatched to any gene: 13. CDR1 is GTSNPN and CDR2 is SVGIG in the germline V gene (reference sequence). The CDR3 region is CAWIRGGRAGGDTQYF. CDR3 coding DNA: TGTGCCTGGATCCGGGGCGGGAGGGCCGGGGGAGATACGCAGTATTTT.

J is TRBJ1-3 and V is TRBV5-4; 8 bases align to TRBD1. The CDR3 length is 14 residues. The junction had 4 bases not matched to a gene; V was cut back by 4 bases and J by 4 bases. CDR1 and CDR2 (germline): SGHNT, YYREEE (reference sequence). CDR3 residues: CASSPTGVGNTIYF. The CDR3 DNA reads as TGTGCCAGCAGCCCGACAGGGGTCGGAAACACCATATATTTT.

This sequence joins TRBV9 and TRBJ2-5; the match to TRBD2 covers 8 bases. This CDR3 region has 16 residues. V lost 0 bases to trimming and J lost 4 bases; unmatched junction nucleotides: 8. Germline V gene lookup returns CDR1 SGDLS and CDR2 YYNGEE. Here the CDR3 reads CASSVGVREVGETQYF. DNA of the CDR3: TGTGCCAGCAGCGTAGGCGTGCGGGAGGTCGGAGAGACCCAGTACTTC.

V gene TRBV9 combines with J gene TRBJ2-5; 11 bases fit TRBD2. Unmatched junction bases numbered 9, after V lost 0 bases and J lost 5 bases. CDR1 SGDLS and CDR2 YYNGEE come from the germline V gene. CDR3 length: 17 amino acids. As DNA, the CDR3 is TGTGCCAGCAGCGTAGGGCCCACTAGCGGGAGTTTGGAGACCCAGTACTTC. Translated: CASSVGPTSGSLETQYF.

The rearrangement links TRBV5-6 to TRBJ2-4; 7 nucleotides align to TRBD2. V dropped 7 bases and J dropped 1; count of bases not matched to a gene: 11. This CDR3 comprises 16 residues. Germline CDR1 SGHDT, CDR2 YYEEEE. The CDR3 reads CASGERGLGAKNIQYF. In nucleotides, the CDR3 is TGTGCCAGCGGCGAGCGGGGCCTAGGGGCCAAAAACATTCAGTACTTC.

The gene calls are TRBV5-4 and TRBJ2-7, with D unresolved. CDR1 and CDR2 (germline): SGHNT, YYREEE (reference sequence). There are 13 residues in the CDR3. The V end was cut by 4 bases, the J end by 0 bases, with 8 bases between. CDR3 loop: CASSQRSSYEQYF. The DNA of the CDR3 is TGTGCCAGCAGCCAACGGAGCTCCTACGAGCAGTACTTC.

The chain carries TRBV5-6 and TRBJ2-3; 8 bases are shared with TRBD2. Germline values: CDR1 SGHDT, CDR2 YYEEEE. Unmatched junction bases numbered 8, after V lost 4 bases and J lost 1 base. This CDR3 contains 16 residues. CDR3: CASSPSVREGTDTQYF. In DNA, the CDR3 is TGTGCCAGCAGCCCCTCGGTGCGGGAGGGCACAGATACGCAGTATTTT.

This clone occurred a few times. CDR3 nucleotide sequence: TGTGCCAGCAGCGCTGACAGGTCCACTAGGGCATCACCCCTCCACTTT. Amino acids: CASSADRSTRASPLHF. The rearrangement links TRBV7-9 to TRBJ1-6; the D gene is possibly TRBD1 (6 bases). V lost 5 bases, J lost 10 bases, and 21 bases lay in between. This CDR3 spans 16 amino acids. CDR1 is SEHNR and CDR2 is FQNEAQ in the germline V gene (reference sequence).

The V gene is TRBV7-9, the J gene TRBJ1-5, with 8 positions matching TRBD1. CDR1 and CDR2 from the germline V gene are SEHNR and FQNEAQ (reference sequence). CDR3 length equals 16 residues. The ends lost 1 base at V and 2 bases at J; junction bases unmatched: 4. CDR3 DNA: TGTGCCAGCAGCTTAGGGACAGGGAGTGGCAATCAGCCCCAGCATTTT. Amino acids: CASSLGTGSGNQPQHF. Together with reference TRBV7-9 and TRBJ1-5, the CDR3 gives the full variable domain: DTGVSQNPRHKITKRGQNVTFRCDPISEHNRLYWYRQTLGQGPEFLTYFQNEAQLEKSRLLSDRFSAERPKGSFSTLEIQRTEQGDSAMYLCASSLGTGSGNQPQHFGDGTRLSIL.

V is TRBV7-2 and J is TRBJ2-7, with TRBD1 matching 9 bases. V shed 5 bases and J 4 bases; nucleotides not matched to a gene: 6. CDR1 is SGHTA, CDR2 FQGNSA, per germline. The CDR3 has 14 amino acids. As DNA, the CDR3 is TGTGCCAGCAGCCCCCCGGGACAGGGATACGAGCAGTACTTC. This gives the protein CASSPPGQGYEQYF.

This chain joins TRBV4-3 and TRBJ2-1, with 8 bases matching TRBD2. Trimming cost V 4 bases and J 7 bases; bases outside gene matches: 12. Germline CDR1 LGHNA, CDR2 YSLEER. This CDR3 comprises 16 residues. The CDR3 DNA sequence: TGCGCCAGCAGCCCCCTTTCATCGGGACTAGGGAATGAGCAGTTCTTC. Protein sequence: CASSPLSSGLGNEQFF.

A few counts support this clone. The chain joins TRBV5-4 to TRBJ2-2; 9 bases line up with TRBD1. Germline V gene lookup returns CDR1 SGHNT and CDR2 YYREEE (reference sequence). V shed 9 bases and J 7 bases; nucleotides not matched to a gene: 7. CDR3 size: 13 residues. The CDR3 DNA follows: TGTGCCACCAGGACAGGGGTTGGCGGGGAGCTGTTTTTT. Translation: CATRTGVGGELFF.

The chain combines TRBV5-4 with TRBJ1-1; a weak D match, TRBD1 (6 bases). CDR3 length: 14 residues. Looked up from germline, CDR1 is SGHNT and CDR2 is YYREEE (reference sequence). V lost 3 bases and J lost 3, with 12 bases in between. The CDR3 DNA reads TGTGCCAGCAGCTATCAGGGGACGGACACTGAAGCTTTCTTT. This encodes CASSYQGTDTEAFF.

The chain joins TRBV29-1 to TRBJ2-2; 11 bases line up with TRBD1. This CDR3 is built from 17 residues. CDR1 is SQVTM and CDR2 is ANQGSEA in the germline V gene. The ends lost 3 bases at V and 6 bases at J; junction bases unmatched: 12. The DNA for the CDR3 is TGCAGCGTTGAGGATCAGCCCCCGGGACAGGGGGCCGGGGAGCTGTTTTTT. Amino acid sequence: CSVEDQPPGQGAGELFF.

The chain has TRBV7-3 and TRBJ2-1; 14 positions agree with TRBD2. The CDR3 length is 14 residues. Germline V gene sequence: CDR1 SGHTA, CDR2 FQGTGA. The V gene end was trimmed by 3 bases and the J gene end by 9 bases; junction bases not matched to a gene: 1. The CDR3 loop reads CASSLGTSGSEQFF. In nucleotides, the CDR3 is TGTGCCAGCAGCTTGGGGACTAGCGGGAGTGAGCAGTTCTTC.

The chain links TRBV7-2 to TRBJ1-2, with TRBD1 matching 9 bases. Germline CDR1 SGHTA, CDR2 FQGNSA. This CDR3 is 15 amino acids long. The V gene end was trimmed by 1 base and the J gene end by 8 bases; junction bases not matched to a gene: 8. This CDR3 reads CASSLEQGAGGGYTF. CDR3 nucleotide sequence: TGTGCCAGCAGCTTAGAACAGGGGGCCGGGGGGGGCTACACCTTC.

V is TRBV30 and J is TRBJ1-2; 7 bases agree with TRBD1. V dropped 1 base and J dropped 6; count of bases not matched to a gene: 2. Germline CDR1 reads GTSNPN; CDR2 reads SVGIG (reference sequence). The CDR3 runs to 12 residues. The CDR3 reads CAWSDRGDGYTF. The DNA of the CDR3 is TGTGCCTGGAGTGACAGGGGAGATGGCTACACCTTC.

The chain has TRBV18 and TRBJ2-2; TRBD1 matches 7 bases. Trimming took 3 bases from V and 4 from J; bases not matched to a gene: 2. This CDR3 spans 14 amino acids. Germline assignment: CDR1 KGHSH and CDR2 LQKENI. The CDR3 reads CASSPTGVTGELFF. In DNA, the CDR3 is TGTGCCAGCTCACCTACAGGGGTCACCGGGGAGCTGTTTTTT. The whole variable domain, filled in from reference TRBV18 and TRBJ2-2, reads NAGVMQNPRHLVRRRGQEARLRCSPMKGHSHVYWYRQLPEEGLKFMVYLQKENIIDESGMPKERFSAEFPKEGPSILRIQQVVRGDSAAYFCASSPTGVTGELFFGEGSRLTVL.

This clone was observed at least ten times. The V and J genes are TRBV19 and TRBJ1-6; D not resolved. This CDR3 has 12 residues. The ends were cut back, 6 bases at V and 8 bases at J, with 8 bases in the middle. Germline V gene sequence: CDR1 LNHDA, CDR2 SQIVND (reference sequence). Here the CDR3 DNA reads TGTGCCAGTAGGGTATCGGATTCACCCCTCCACTTT. Protein sequence: CASRVSDSPLHF. The whole variable domain, filled in from reference TRBV19 and TRBJ1-6, reads DGGITQSPKYLFRKEGQNVTLSCEQNLNHDAMYWYRQDPGQGLRLIYYSQIVNDFQKGDIAEGYSVSREKKESFPLTVTSAQKNPTAFYLCASRVSDSPLHFGNGTRLTVT.